The clone carrying this TCR beta chain has just a few counts. At one end the junction does not follow the germline gene, possibly because of a read error. The data originate from a study of metastatic and nonmetastatic thyroid tumors. Study in general: The authors compared repertoires across blood and tumor or nodule tissue from malignant and benign thyroid patients.

This CDR3 has 15 amino acids. The germline V gene encodes CDR1 MNHEY and CDR2 SMNVEV (reference sequence). Until they underwent thyroid surgery, no patient had received any treatment. MiXCR was used by TCRdb to re-call the PCR reads. The sample lists roughly 70,000 clones, roughly 18% occurring once. The V gene is TRBV27, the J gene TRBJ2-7; D is possibly TRBD2 (6 bases). This clonotype was obtained from a female donor with papillary thyroid cancer or a benign thyroid nodule (not recorded which). Some clones in this sample may be carry-over from other donors' samples. Sequenced input: blood. CDR3 sequence (DNA): TGTGCCAGCAGTTCACCGCGTGCGGGATCCTACGATCAGTACTTC. This gives the protein CASSSPRAGSYDQYF.